This record concerns one TCR beta chain sequence. The sample belongs to a study of blood T cell repertoires in COVID-19. The overall study: COVID-19 samples, acute and convalescent, were from the United States, Italy and Spain. T cells, B-cell-depleted T cells, or PBMCs provided the cDNA or gDNA that served as material.

Per the original methods: The authors estimated nucleated cell counts from reference gene primer amplification. Some clones are missing from TCRdb's copy, which holds only in-frame ones; the method was immunoSEQ multiplex PCR. The V and J calls and the clone size are those of that table, but D and trimming were determined from the DNA. Here the sample spans about 53,000 clones, roughly 89% being singletons. Germline V gene sequence: CDR1 LNHDA, CDR2 SQIVND (reference sequence). The CDR3 spans 14 residues. V gave up 5 bases and J gave up 7 bases, with 15 bases separating them. Sequenced input: peripheral blood. The J gene is TRBJ1-5, the V gene TRBV19; possibly TRBD1 for D (5 bases). The source of this sequence is a man in his fifties or sixties with acute or convalescent COVID-19. CDR3 in amino acids: CASSHQGQEQPQHF. CDR3 bases: TGTGCCAGTAGTCACCAGGGCCAGGAACAGCCCCAGCATTTT.